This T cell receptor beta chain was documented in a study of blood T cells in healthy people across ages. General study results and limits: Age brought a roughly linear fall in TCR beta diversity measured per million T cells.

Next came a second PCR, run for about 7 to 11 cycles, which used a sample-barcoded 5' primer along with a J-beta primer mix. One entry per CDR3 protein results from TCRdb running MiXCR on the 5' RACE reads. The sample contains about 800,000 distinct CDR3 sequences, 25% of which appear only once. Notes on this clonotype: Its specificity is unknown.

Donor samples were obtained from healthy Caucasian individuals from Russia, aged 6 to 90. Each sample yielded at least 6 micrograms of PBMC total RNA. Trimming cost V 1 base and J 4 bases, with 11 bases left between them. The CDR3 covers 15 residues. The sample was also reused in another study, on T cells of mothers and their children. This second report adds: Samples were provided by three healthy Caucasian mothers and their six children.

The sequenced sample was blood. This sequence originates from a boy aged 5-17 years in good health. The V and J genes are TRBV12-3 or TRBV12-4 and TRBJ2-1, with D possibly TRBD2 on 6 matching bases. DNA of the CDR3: TGTGCCAGCAGTTTAGAAGGACGGGGGTACAATGAGCAGTTCTTC. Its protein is CASSLEGRGYNEQFF.